The sequence of this T cell receptor (beta chain) was determined in a study of shared clonotypes between healthy human individuals (dated by TCRdb to about 2020). Broadly, across the study: A few men and two women, aged 18 to 49 years, made up the cohort. To increase sequencing depth and limit assay-specific biases, TCR repertoire library preparation and sequencing were carried out by different laboratories using diverse techniques. To estimate repertoire size and how much clonotype sharing occurs between individuals, the study deeply sequenced the blood TCR repertoires of 4 to 6 healthy adults. Per donor, leukapheresis produced somewhere between about 0.8 and 9 billion PBMCs.

Overall study outcomes, separate from this receptor: Sampling was restricted to blood, and TCR repertoires in tissue are likely to differ from TCR repertoires in blood. Because the study included only a small number of donors, the genetic and exposure-history diversity represented was limited. Pairwise subsampling led to the expectation that sequencing depth would affect the degree of clonotype sharing among donors.

CDR1 and CDR2 were assigned from the germline V gene as KGHSH and LQKENI. V loses 0 bases, J loses 8 bases, and the germline ends lie 10 bases apart. Spanning cysteine to phenylalanine, the CDR3 consists of 13 amino acids. Of the read, only the CDR3 DNA is kept; its 39 bases are in frame from base 1. The donors were healthy, HIV-negative adults with no recently reported acute infections or vaccinations. All donors were Caucasian adults living in Nashville, Tennessee, USA. For unsorted samples, roughly 90 million PBMCs were counted, and genomic DNA was extracted using the QIAamp DNA Blood Mini kit. Blood was collected by leukapheresis, and PBMCs were isolated by Ficoll-Histopaque density gradient centrifugation and then cryopreserved in liquid nitrogen vapor phase. This clone was observed once. Which antigen it targets is not known. It has no much larger one-base neighbor in the sample; base qualities were not kept.

TCR CDR3 regions were amplified from genomic DNA by multiplex PCR using the deep immunoSEQ assay. Extracted genomic DNA from each cell subset was distributed evenly across all wells of several immunoSEQ 96-well plates, and each plate was treated as a replicate. For unsorted PBMC, each replicate PCR was loaded with 300 to 350 ng genomic DNA, equivalent to about 30,000 T cell genomes. Unsorted PBMC genomic DNA was sequenced across ten immunoSEQ deep assay plates. Purified libraries were quantified with a Qubit 3.0 fluorometer, sized on a Bioanalyzer 2100, and re-quantified with the KAPA Library Quantification kit. Each immunoSEQ 96-well plate was sequenced on its own single-read 150-cycle Illumina NextSeq 550 flow cell. The study's processing was this. The immunoSEQ output contained only junctional sequences without quality scores, so filtering could not match that applied to full-length reads. To assign V/J genes and CDR3, sequences were annotated using PyIR, a Python wrapper for IgBLAST v1.9, with IMGT germline references. Any read was removed if the V/J assignment was weak (E-value above 1e-6), the CDR3 was missing, or the read contained stop codons, out-of-frame junctions, or ambiguous translated residues. V3J clonotypes were defined as sequences sharing an identical inferred V gene, J gene, and CDR3 amino acid sequence. To compute the percentage overlap between repertoires, the number of shared unique clonotypes was divided by the size of the smaller repertoire. RTK rarefaction, the Chao1 estimator, and Recon v2.1 estimates of unobserved clonotypes were used to assess repertoire richness. This is the immuneACCESS table as TCRdb keeps it, with only in-frame sequences that have V and J called. A part of the clones is gone; compared with another copy, unresolved V genes explain less than half, and the rest is unexplained. The DNA gave D and trimming, while V, J and clone size come from that table. A total of approximately 460,000 clones appear in this sample, around 77% of them only once. The top ten clones comprise about 12% of the sample.

The TCR sequence derives from a woman aged 40 to 55 in good health. Some clones in this sample may be carry-over from other donors' samples. The sequenced material came from PBMCs. The chain uses TRBV18 and TRBJ1-2; no D gene can be assigned with confidence. The CDR3 protein sequence reads: CASSPPGIRGYTF. The DNA sequence is as follows: TGTGCCAGCTCACCACCCGGGATTAGGGGCTACACCTTC.